The present T cell receptor (beta chain) was sequenced within a study of blood T cell repertoires in COVID-19. In the study overall: Samples representing acute and convalescent COVID-19 were sourced from the United States, Italy and Spain.

Here immunoSEQ multiplex PCR was the method, and the copy in TCRdb shows in-frame clones only, minus some. The sample lists 220,000 or so clones; about 85% were seen once. CDR1 is SEHNR, CDR2 FQNEAQ, per germline (reference sequence). The V segment lost 2 bases and the J segment 7 bases; nucleotides outside the gene matches: 10. This CDR3 has 15 residues. Input material: peripheral blood. J is TRBJ2-5 and V is TRBV7-9; TRBD1 matches at 7 bases. This TCR derives from a man between 50 and 59 years old who had recovered from COVID-19. Written as DNA, the CDR3 is TGTGCCAGCAGCTTAAAACAGGGGATAGACGGGACCCAGTACTTC. Translating it yields CASSLKQGIDGTQYF.